The next 5 T cell receptor beta chains were all read from a single sample in a study of post-analysis software for immune sequencing data. Notes on the study in general: The five TRBV segments detected at higher frequency in patients than in controls included TRBV5-6, TRBV5-1 and TRBV20-1.

TCR beta cDNA libraries included unique molecular identifiers. Via MiXCR, TCRdb re-called the PCR reads, giving one row per CDR3 protein. The sample consists of fewer than 850,000 distinct CDR3 sequences, about 27% of them appearing once. Antigen specificity for these receptors is unknown. Sequencing used blood. These receptors originate from a girl under 18 with multiple sclerosis.

The rearrangement links TRBV7-9 to TRBJ2-7; TRBD1 matches 10 bases. This CDR3 is built from 14 residues. The germline CDR1 and CDR2 sequences are SEHNR and FQNEAQ (reference sequence). The V segment lost 3 bases and the J segment 9 bases; nucleotides outside the gene matches: 8. The CDR3 here is CASSFGTGDLVQYF. In nucleotides, the CDR3 is TGTGCCAGCAGCTTCGGGACAGGGGATTTGGTGCAGTACTTC.

Regarding this clonotype: One junction end does not reproduce the germline sequence, and a read error may be involved. CDR3 nucleotides: TGTGCCTCCAGAGGGCAGGGGGACTTATCTGGGGCCAACGTCCTGATTTTC. It yields the protein CASRGQGDLSGANVLIF. V and J are TRBV7-3 and TRBJ2-6; TRBD1 might be the D (7 bases). The germline CDR1 and CDR2 sequences are SGHTA and FQGTGA. This CDR3 comprises 17 residues.

This clonotype was seen only a few times. This chain links TRBV15 with TRBJ2-3; possible D gene TRBD2, 7 bases. Deletions cut 6 bases from V and 3 bases from J, with 16 bases between. This CDR3 is 15 amino acids long. CDR1 and CDR2 from the germline V gene are LNHNV and YYDKDF (reference sequence). The CDR3 bases are TGTGCCACCAGATTGGGCGGGGGCAGAACAGATACGCAGTATTTT. This encodes CATRLGGGRTDTQYF. The variable domain in full, with the rest retrieved from reference TRBV15 and TRBJ2-3, is DAMVIQNPRYQVTQFGKPVTLSCSQTLNHNVMYWYQQKSSQAPKLLFHYYDKDFNNEADTPDNFQSRRPNTSFCFLDIRSPGLGDTAMYLCATRLGGGRTDTQYFGPGTRLTVL.

This clonotype was detected once. The rearrangement uses TRBV5-1 and TRBJ2-2, with 9 bases that match TRBD2. Trimming removed 7 bases from V and 0 bases from J; junction bases left unmatched: 10. Per germline, CDR1 SGHRS and CDR2 YFSETQ. This CDR3 contains 17 residues. CDR3 DNA: TGCGCCAGCCACCGGGGTAGCGGGGGCTCGAACACCGGGGAGCTGTTTTTT. As protein: CASHRGSGGSNTGELFF.

The chain carries TRBV27 and TRBJ2-4; D may be TRBD2 (5 bases). The CDR3 contains 15 residues. V was pared by 6 bases and J by 0 bases, with 12 bases between. Per the germline V gene, CDR1 is MNHEY and CDR2 is SMNVEV (reference sequence). The CDR3 nucleotides are TGTGCCAGCAGGCGGGCAGCACTAGCCAAAAACATTCAGTACTTC. It encodes CASRRAALAKNIQYF.